The TCR beta chain described here comes from a study of Tregs in tolerant kidney transplant recipients. Regarding the study as a whole: Activated donor B cell expansion appeared to reveal the most relevant donor-specific TCRbeta repertoire.

This table comes from immunoSEQ multiplex PCR, and its TCRdb copy is limited to in-frame clones, with some not included. The sample lists approximately 82,000 clones, roughly 93% seen once, with 1.5% to 2% in the top ten. Recipients received nonmyeloablative bone marrow transplants from related graft donors, with transient mixed chimerism. A word on this clone: What it binds is not known.

The CDR3 contains 20 residues. The V gene's germline CDR1 is SGHAT and CDR2 FQNNGV. The V and J ends lost 0 bases and 0 bases respectively, with 21 bases between them. The source material was CD4+ T cells from blood (PBMCs), sampled 12 months after the transplant. The origin of this receptor is a human patient who received a combined kidney and bone marrow transplant. Some of the T cells might come from the graft donor. This sequence joins TRBV11-2 and TRBJ2-1; possibly TRBD2 for D (6 bases). The CDR3 nucleotides are TGTGCCAGCAGCTTAGATGGGTGGGGGGTTAACCCCTTCTCCTACAATGAGCAGTTCTTC. This translates into CASSLDGWGVNPFSYNEQFF.